This T cell receptor (beta chain) was retrieved from a study of blood T cell repertoires in COVID-19. Study details: Collection of acute and convalescent COVID-19 samples took place in the United States, Italy and Spain. T cells, B-cell-depleted T cells, or PBMCs provided the cDNA or gDNA that served as material.

TCRdb's copy holds only in-frame clones and misses some; the assay was immunoSEQ multiplex PCR. The repertoire has about 230,000 clones, more than 65% of them found once; the top ten carry over 2%. With 4 bases removed from V and 3 bases from J, the gap between germline ends came to 7 bases. The CDR3 sequence is 12 residues long. Germline-derived CDR1 and CDR2 are LNHNV and YYDKDF (reference sequence). The rearrangement links TRBV15 to TRBJ2-7, with D tentatively TRBD1 (6 bases). Material for sequencing was peripheral blood. This receptor was obtained from a middle-aged man who had recovered from COVID-19. CDR3 residues: CATSTQGYEQYF. CDR3 bases: TGTGCCACCAGCACACAGGGCTACGAGCAGTACTTC.